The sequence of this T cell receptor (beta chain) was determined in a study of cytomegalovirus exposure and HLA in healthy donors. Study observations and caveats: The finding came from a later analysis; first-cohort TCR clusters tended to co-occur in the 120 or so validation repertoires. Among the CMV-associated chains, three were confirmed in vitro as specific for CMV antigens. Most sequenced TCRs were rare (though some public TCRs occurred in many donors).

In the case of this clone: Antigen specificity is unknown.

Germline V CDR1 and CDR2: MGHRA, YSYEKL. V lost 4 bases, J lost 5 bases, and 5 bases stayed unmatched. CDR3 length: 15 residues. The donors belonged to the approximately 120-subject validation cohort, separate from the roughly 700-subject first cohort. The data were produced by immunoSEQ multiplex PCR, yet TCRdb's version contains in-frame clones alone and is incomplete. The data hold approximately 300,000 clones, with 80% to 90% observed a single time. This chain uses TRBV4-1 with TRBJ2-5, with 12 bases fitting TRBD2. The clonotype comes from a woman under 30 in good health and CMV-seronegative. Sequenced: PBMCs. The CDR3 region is CASSPGTSGFETQYF. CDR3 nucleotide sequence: TGCGCCAGCAGCCCTGGGACTAGCGGGTTCGAGACCCAGTACTTC.